This T cell receptor beta chain comes out of a study of T cell repertoires and HLA-DP antigens. Produced via immunoSEQ multiplex PCR; TCRdb's table is partial and in-frame only. Of approximately 89,000 clones listed, more than 75% were seen once; the top ten hold 1.5% to 2%. About this clone: Its antigen remains unknown.

This TCR came from a man aged 45-65 years in good health and CMV-seronegative. Sequenced sample: CD4+ T cells from PBMCs.

The CDR3 protein is CASSLGLVDNEQFF. CDR3 bases: TGTGCCAGCAGCTTAGGCCTGGTGGATAATGAGCAGTTCTTC. V gene TRBV7-2 combines with J gene TRBJ2-1; D is uncertain. This CDR3 has 14 residues. Germline CDR1 SGHTA, CDR2 FQGNSA. V gave up 1 base and J gave up 7 bases, with 11 bases separating them.